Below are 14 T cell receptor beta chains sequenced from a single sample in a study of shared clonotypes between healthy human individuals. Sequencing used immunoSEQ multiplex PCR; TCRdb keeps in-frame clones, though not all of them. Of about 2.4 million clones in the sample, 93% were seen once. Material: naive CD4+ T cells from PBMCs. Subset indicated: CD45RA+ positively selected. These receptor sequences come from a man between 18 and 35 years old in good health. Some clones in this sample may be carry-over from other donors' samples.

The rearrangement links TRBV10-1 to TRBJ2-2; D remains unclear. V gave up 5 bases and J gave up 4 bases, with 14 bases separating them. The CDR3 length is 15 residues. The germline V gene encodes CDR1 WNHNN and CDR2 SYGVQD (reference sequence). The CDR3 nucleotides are TGCGCCAGCAGTAAGGACGCCCCGAGCACCGGGGAGCTGTTTTTT. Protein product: CASSKDAPSTGELFF.

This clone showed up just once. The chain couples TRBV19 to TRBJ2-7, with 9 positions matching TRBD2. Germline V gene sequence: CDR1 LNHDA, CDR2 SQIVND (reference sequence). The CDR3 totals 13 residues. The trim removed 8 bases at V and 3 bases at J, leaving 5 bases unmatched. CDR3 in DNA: TGTGCCAGTTCCCCTAGCGGGGTCTACGAGCAGTACTTC. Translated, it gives CASSPSGVYEQYF.

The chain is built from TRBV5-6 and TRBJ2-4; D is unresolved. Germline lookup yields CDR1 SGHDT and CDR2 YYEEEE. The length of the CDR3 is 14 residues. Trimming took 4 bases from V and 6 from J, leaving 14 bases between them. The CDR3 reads CASSPRLDGNIQYF. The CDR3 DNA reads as TGTGCCAGCAGCCCAAGATTGGACGGAAACATTCAGTACTTC.

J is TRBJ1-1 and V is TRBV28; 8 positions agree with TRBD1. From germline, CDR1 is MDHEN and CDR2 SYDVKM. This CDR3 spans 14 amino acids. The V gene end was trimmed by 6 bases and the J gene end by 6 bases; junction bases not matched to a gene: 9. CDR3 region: CASSSGQVVPEAFF. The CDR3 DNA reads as TGTGCCAGCAGCTCGGGACAGGTGGTCCCTGAAGCTTTCTTT.

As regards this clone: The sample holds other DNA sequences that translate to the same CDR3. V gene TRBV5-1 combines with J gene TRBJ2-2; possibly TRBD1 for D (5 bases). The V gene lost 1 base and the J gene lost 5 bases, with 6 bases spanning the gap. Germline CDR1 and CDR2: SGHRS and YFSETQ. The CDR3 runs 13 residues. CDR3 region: CASSLQGTGELFF. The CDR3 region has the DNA TGCGCCAGCAGCTTGCAGGGTACCGGGGAGCTGTTTTTT.

The CDR3 region has the DNA TGTGCCAGCTCATGGACAGGTGGAGTCCCCGGGGAGCTGTTTTTT. Amino acids: CASSWTGGVPGELFF. This rearrangement joins TRBV18 to TRBJ2-2; 7 bases fit TRBD1. This CDR3 spans 15 amino acids. From germline, CDR1 is KGHSH and CDR2 LQKENI. V trimming: 5 bases; J trimming: 6 bases; junction bases outside the gene matches: 9.

The CDR3 is CASSLAGTGGMDTQYF. CDR3 sequence (DNA): TGCGCCAGCAGCTTGGCCGGGACAGGGGGAATGGATACGCAGTATTTT. The V and J genes are TRBV5-1 and TRBJ2-3; 11 positions match TRBD1. V lost 0 bases to trimming and J lost 6 bases; unmatched junction nucleotides: 6. This CDR3 comprises 16 residues. CDR1 and CDR2 (germline): SGHRS, YFSETQ.

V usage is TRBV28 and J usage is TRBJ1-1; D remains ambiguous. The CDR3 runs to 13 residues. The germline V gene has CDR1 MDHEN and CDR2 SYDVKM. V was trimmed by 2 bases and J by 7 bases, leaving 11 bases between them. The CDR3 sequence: CASSLVHRLEAFF. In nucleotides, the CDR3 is TGTGCCAGCAGTTTAGTTCACAGACTTGAAGCTTTCTTT.

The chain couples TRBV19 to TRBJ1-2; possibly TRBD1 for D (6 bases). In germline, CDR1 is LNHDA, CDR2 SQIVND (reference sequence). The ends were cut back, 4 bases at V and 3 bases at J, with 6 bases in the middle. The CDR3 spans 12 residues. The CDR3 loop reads CASSRGHYGYTF. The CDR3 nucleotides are TGTGCCAGTAGTAGGGGGCACTATGGCTACACCTTC.

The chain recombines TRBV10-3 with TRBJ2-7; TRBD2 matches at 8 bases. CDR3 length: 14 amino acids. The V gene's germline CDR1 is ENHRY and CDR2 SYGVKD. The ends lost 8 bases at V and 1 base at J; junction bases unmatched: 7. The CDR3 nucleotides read TGTGCCATCTCCCCTGGCGGGGGGTCCTACGAGCAGTACTTC. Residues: CAISPGGGSYEQYF.

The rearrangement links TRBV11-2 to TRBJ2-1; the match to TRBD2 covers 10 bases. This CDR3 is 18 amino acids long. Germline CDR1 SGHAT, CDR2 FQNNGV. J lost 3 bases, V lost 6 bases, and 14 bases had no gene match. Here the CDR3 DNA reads TGTGCCAGCAGGGGTACAAGGGAGCGGGAGGGCCTCTACAATGAGCAGTTCTTC. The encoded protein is CASRGTREREGLYNEQFF. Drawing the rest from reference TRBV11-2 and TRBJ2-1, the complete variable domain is EAGVAQSPRYKIIEKRQSVAFWCNPISGHATLYWYQQILGQGPKLLIQFQNNGVVDDSQLPKDRFSAERLKGVDSTLKIQPAKLEDSAVYLCASRGTREREGLYNEQFFGPGTRLTVL.

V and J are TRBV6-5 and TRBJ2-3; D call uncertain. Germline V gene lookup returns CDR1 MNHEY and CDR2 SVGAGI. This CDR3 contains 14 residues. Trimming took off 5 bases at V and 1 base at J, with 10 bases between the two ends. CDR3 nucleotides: TGTGCCAGCAGTCCCCTCCGGGGCACAGATACGCAGTATTTT. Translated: CASSPLRGTDTQYF.

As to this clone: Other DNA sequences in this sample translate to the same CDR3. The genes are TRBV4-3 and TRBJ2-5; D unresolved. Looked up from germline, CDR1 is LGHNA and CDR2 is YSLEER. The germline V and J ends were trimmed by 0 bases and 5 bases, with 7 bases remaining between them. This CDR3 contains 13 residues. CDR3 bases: TGCGCCAGCAGCCAAGATGTGGGTGAGACCCAGTACTTC. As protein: CASSQDVGETQYF.

The CDR3 region has the DNA TGTGCCAGCAGTGAATCCGGGATGGCCCCCTACGAGCAGTACTTC. It yields the protein CASSESGMAPYEQYF. V usage is TRBV2 and J usage is TRBJ2-7; tentatively, D is TRBD2 (5 bases). The length of the CDR3 is 15 residues. The germline V gene encodes CDR1 SNHLY and CDR2 FYNNEI. V was clipped by 2 bases and J by 2 bases, with 13 bases between them.